Shown below are 23 T cell receptor beta chains from a single sample sequenced in a study of long-term antiretroviral therapy in people with HIV (dated by TCRdb to about 2022). Sequencing of the TRB variable region was done with the immunoSEQ hsTCRB v3.0 assay at survey level resolution. In TCRdb, the immuneACCESS table is reduced to in-frame sequences with V and J assigned. These tables do not hold every clone; where another copy was compared, an unresolved V gene accounts for under half, and the others remain unexplained. For this sample there are tens of thousands of clones; nearly 95% appear just once. 2.5% to 3.5% of the sample comes from the top ten. The sample in question was unsorted PBMCs, obtained 3.7 years after starting antiretroviral therapy. The receptors shown here come from a woman aged 45 to 65 with HIV.

This chain links TRBV6-1 with TRBJ2-6; TRBD2 might be the D (6 bases). V gave up 2 bases and J gave up 2 bases, with 10 bases separating them. The germline V gene has CDR1 MNHNS and CDR2 SASEGT. The CDR3 contains 16 residues. In nucleotides, the CDR3 is TGTGCCAGCAGTGAATTTCGGAGGGCTGGGGCCAACGTCCTGACTTTC. It codes for CASSEFRRAGANVLTF.

The chain combines TRBV5-1 with TRBJ2-5; 8 bases agree with TRBD2. Germline trimming cut 1 base from V and 5 bases from J; bases unmatched to any gene: 10. The CDR3 length is 16 residues. The germline V gene has CDR1 SGHRS and CDR2 YFSETQ. The CDR3 spells CASSLLSSGSTETQYF. DNA of the CDR3: TGCGCCAGCAGCTTGTTGTCTAGCGGGTCCACGGAGACCCAGTACTTC. Full variable domain (rest looked up from reference TRBV5-1 and TRBJ2-5): KAGVTQTPRYLIKTRGQQVTLSCSPISGHRSVSWYQQTPGQGLQFLFEYFSETQRNKGNFPGRFSGRQFSNSRSEMNVSTLELGDSALYLCASSLLSSGSTETQYFGPGTRLLVL.

V usage is TRBV6-5 and J usage is TRBJ1-2; D gene unclear. Trimming took off 2 bases at V and 8 bases at J, with 18 bases between the two ends. Germline loops: CDR1 MNHEY, CDR2 SVGAGI. The CDR3 runs to 15 residues. The CDR3: CASSYGGIHGPGYTF. The CDR3 DNA reads TGTGCCAGCAGTTACGGCGGTATCCATGGTCCCGGCTACACCTTC.

V is TRBV18 and J is TRBJ1-1; no clear D gene. V was clipped by 0 bases and J by 0 bases, with 11 bases between them. CDR3 size: 16 residues. Germline CDR1 reads KGHSH; CDR2 reads LQKENI. CDR3 DNA sequence: TGTGCCAGCTCACCACCAGTGGAGTTAATGAACACTGAAGCTTTCTTT. This gives the protein CASSPPVELMNTEAFF.

The chain uses TRBV25-1 and TRBJ1-1; no clear D gene. Germline CDR1 is MGHDK and CDR2 is SYGVNS. The CDR3 has 13 amino acids. CDR3 in amino acids: CAQVGGMNTEAFF. In DNA, the CDR3 is TGTGCTCAGGTCGGCGGAATGAACACTGAAGCTTTCTTT.

The chain recombines TRBV11-1 with TRBJ1-5; a weak D match, TRBD1 (5 bases). The CDR3 runs to 19 residues. Germline values: CDR1 SGHAT, CDR2 FQDESV (reference sequence). Trimming removed 3 bases from V and 6 bases from J, with 27 bases in between. The CDR3 bases are TGTGCCAGCAGCTTTGCCTTAGTCGGACAAAGGGCCATAGTTCAGCCCCAGCATTTT. Protein product: CASSFALVGQRAIVQPQHF.

As concerns this clone: One junction end does not reproduce the germline sequence, and a read error may be involved. The chain employs TRBV7-7 and TRBJ2-1; tentative D call: TRBD1 (5 bases). CDR3 size: 15 residues. Germline CDR1 and CDR2: SSHAT and FNYEAQ (reference sequence). This CDR3 is CASSLGRGSYNEQFF. As DNA, the CDR3 is TGTGCTAGCAGCTTAGGTAGGGGATCCTACAATGAGCAGTTCTTC. Full variable domain (outside the CDR3, taken from reference TRBV7-7 and TRBJ2-1): GAGVSQSPRYKVTKRGQDVTLRCDPISSHATLYWYQQALGQGPEFLTYFNYEAQPDKSGLPSDRFSAERPEGSISTLTIQRTEQRDSAMYRCASSLGRGSYNEQFFGPGTRLTVL.

The V and J genes are TRBV5-5 and TRBJ1-1; 11 bases map to TRBD1. The germline CDR1 and CDR2 sequences are SGHKS and YYEKEE (reference sequence). The V gene end was trimmed by 4 bases and the J gene end by 1 base; junction bases not matched to a gene: 3. The CDR3 is 15 residues long. The CDR3 reads CASSRTGGSNTEAFF. CDR3 nucleotides: TGTGCCAGCAGCAGGACAGGGGGCTCGAACACTGAAGCTTTCTTT.

The chain recombines TRBV5-5 with TRBJ1-2; TRBD1 is a possible D gene (6 bases). The V gene's germline CDR1 is SGHKS and CDR2 YYEKEE (reference sequence). The CDR3 length is 15 residues. Trimming pared 0 bases from V and 2 bases from J, leaving 11 bases between. The CDR3 region is CASSLVGGANYGYTF. The CDR3 nucleotides read TGTGCCAGCAGCTTGGTGGGGGGCGCGAACTATGGCTACACCTTC.

The rearrangement links TRBV5-4 to TRBJ2-5, with 11 bases that match TRBD2. Trimming cost V 0 bases and J 2 bases; bases outside gene matches: 0. CDR1 is SGHNT, CDR2 YYREEE, per germline (reference sequence). This CDR3 has 15 residues. CDR3 protein: CASSLGLAGQETQYF. The CDR3 nucleotides read TGTGCCAGCAGCTTGGGACTAGCGGGGCAAGAGACCCAGTACTTC.

The V and J genes are TRBV14 and TRBJ1-1, with D possibly matching TRBD1 (5 bases). V dropped 6 bases and J dropped 10 bases, with 12 bases sitting between them. The germline V gene has CDR1 SGHDN and CDR2 FVKESK. The CDR3 extends over 11 amino acids. The CDR3 protein is CASSGGGLAFF. CDR3 DNA: TGTGCCAGCAGTGGGGGAGGGCTAGCTTTCTTT.

This clone was counted a few times. The rearrangement links TRBV9 to TRBJ2-7; no firm D call. Trimming pared 0 bases from V and 1 base from J, leaving 8 bases between. The CDR3 runs 14 residues. Germline assignment: CDR1 SGDLS and CDR2 YYNGEE. CDR3 amino acids: CASSVEGGSYEQYF. The DNA of the CDR3 is TGTGCCAGCAGCGTAGAGGGCGGATCCTACGAGCAGTACTTC.

The genes are TRBV6-6 and TRBJ1-6; the match to TRBD1 covers 7 bases. Germline values: CDR1 MNHNY, CDR2 SVGAGI (reference sequence). J gave up 4 bases and V 0 bases, and 3 bases lay outside the gene matches. This CDR3 has 16 amino acids. CDR3 in DNA: TGTGCCAGCAGTTACTCGGGACAGATTTATAATTCACCCCTCCACTTT. Protein sequence: CASSYSGQIYNSPLHF.

J is TRBJ2-3 and V is TRBV5-1, with 9 bases aligning to TRBD2. After removal of 5 bases from V and 6 bases from J, the junction contained 7 bases not matched to a gene. Germline lookup yields CDR1 SGHRS and CDR2 YFSETQ. The CDR3 extends over 14 amino acids. The CDR3 spells CASRVVSGRDTQYF. The CDR3 DNA follows: TGCGCCAGCAGGGTAGTGAGCGGGAGGGATACGCAGTATTTT.

The chain combines TRBV11-2 with TRBJ2-7; 7 nucleotides align to TRBD1. Germline-derived CDR1 and CDR2 are SGHAT and FQNNGV. The ends lost 5 bases at V and 2 bases at J; junction bases unmatched: 18. The CDR3 runs to 18 residues. This CDR3 is CASSAYRGGLERAYEQYF. The CDR3 region has the DNA TGTGCCAGCAGCGCCTACAGGGGCGGCCTAGAGAGGGCCTACGAGCAGTACTTC.

The chain couples TRBV27 to TRBJ1-1; D uncertain. V gave up 7 bases and J gave up 0 bases, with 9 bases separating them. Germline assignment: CDR1 MNHEY and CDR2 SMNVEV (reference sequence). CDR3 length: 13 amino acids. CDR3 protein: CASISGLNTEAFF. CDR3 nucleotide sequence: TGTGCCAGCATCTCGGGATTGAACACTGAAGCTTTCTTT.

The chain carries TRBV27 and TRBJ2-5; 7 nucleotides line up with TRBD1. Trimming removed 5 bases from V and 4 bases from J; junction bases left unmatched: 7. The CDR3 spans 14 residues. The V gene's germline CDR1 is MNHEY and CDR2 SMNVEV (reference sequence). The DNA for the CDR3 is TGTGCCAGCAGTAAAGCCGGGACAGCAGAGACCCAGTACTTC. Encoded protein: CASSKAGTAETQYF.

This sequence joins TRBV30 and TRBJ1-6; 9 nucleotides line up with TRBD1. This CDR3 is built from 14 residues. Trimming at V came to 4 bases and at J to 10 bases, leaving 8 bases not matched to a gene. Germline V lookup: CDR1 GTSNPN, CDR2 SVGIG (reference sequence). The CDR3 region is CAWTNTGGRSPLHF. Here the CDR3 DNA reads TGTGCCTGGACTAACACAGGGGGCAGATCACCCCTCCACTTT.

This chain joins TRBV5-6 and TRBJ2-1; D ambiguous. Trimming took 2 bases from V and 0 from J, leaving 12 bases between them. CDR3 size: 16 residues. Germline V gene data show CDR1 as SGHDT and CDR2 as YYEEEE. CDR3 protein: CASSFGSTPSYNEQFF. CDR3 nucleotide sequence: TGTGCCAGCAGCTTTGGTTCGACACCCTCCTACAATGAGCAGTTCTTC.

This clone appeared a few times. The chain combines TRBV4-1 with TRBJ1-3, with 8 bases aligning to TRBD1. The CDR3 sequence is 15 residues long. CDR1 and CDR2 from the germline V gene are MGHRA and YSYEKL. V lost 5 bases and J lost 0; bases outside the gene matches: 3. CDR3 protein: CASSRDRNSGNTIYF. The CDR3 coding sequence is TGCGCCAGCAGCAGGGACAGGAACTCTGGAAACACCATATATTTT.

The chain combines TRBV5-6 with TRBJ1-6, with a weak D call TRBD1 (6 bases). Trimming removed 3 bases from V and 9 bases from J, with 10 bases in between. This CDR3 is built from 13 residues. Germline assignment: CDR1 SGHDT and CDR2 YYEEEE. Here the CDR3 DNA reads TGTGCCAGCAGCTATGGGGGGCCTTCACCCCTCCACTTT. Amino acid sequence: CASSYGGPSPLHF.

About this clone: At one end, the junction sequence differs from germline, possibly due to a read error. This chain links TRBV7-7 with TRBJ2-2; perhaps D is TRBD1 or TRBD2 (5 bases each). CDR1 and CDR2 from the germline V gene are SSHAT and FNYEAQ (reference sequence). The CDR3 is 19 amino acids. The CDR3 sequence: CASSRGRGASPQFVGELFF. In DNA, the CDR3 is TGTGCTAGCAGCCGAGGGCGAGGGGCCTCACCTCAGTTCGTCGGGGAGCTGTTTTTT.

The chain joins TRBV10-3 to TRBJ1-1; D is possibly TRBD1 (6 bases). The V end lost 0 bases, the J end lost 7 bases, and 15 bases lay between the germline ends. There are 15 residues in the CDR3. The germline V gene encodes CDR1 ENHRY and CDR2 SYGVKD. CDR3 in amino acids: CAISESGGGEDEAFF. CDR3 bases: TGTGCCATCAGTGAGTCTGGAGGGGGGGAGGATGAAGCTTTCTTT.